The T cell receptor (beta chain) under discussion was sequenced for a study of blood T cells in healthy people across ages. Study-wide background: About one barcoded TCR beta cDNA was captured per two T cells.

J gave up 7 bases and V 5 bases, and 4 bases lay outside the gene matches. The CDR3 runs to 14 residues. Together with a sample-barcoded 5' primer, a J-beta primer mix was included in a second PCR lasting about 6 to 11 cycles. TCRdb processed the 5' RACE reads anew with MiXCR; each CDR3 protein has one entry. The sample comprises 450,000 to 600,000 distinct CDR3 sequences, about 27% of which are singletons, and 3% to 4% rests with the top ten. This clonotype was observed a few times. Separately, the same data were catalogued under a study of T cells of mothers and their children. This second study says: A few healthy Caucasian mothers served as donors, and their six children did as well. Amplification in the second PCR used the M1S primer, which added sample barcodes and 2-4 random nucleotides.

This sequence was found in a boy younger than 10 in good health. The specimen was blood. The V call is TRBV12-3 or TRBV12-4, the J call TRBJ2-4, with 11 bases that match TRBD1. CDR3 sequence (DNA): TGTGCCAGCAGTACCCGGGACAGGGGGAACATTCAGTACTTC. It yields the protein CASSTRDRGNIQYF.